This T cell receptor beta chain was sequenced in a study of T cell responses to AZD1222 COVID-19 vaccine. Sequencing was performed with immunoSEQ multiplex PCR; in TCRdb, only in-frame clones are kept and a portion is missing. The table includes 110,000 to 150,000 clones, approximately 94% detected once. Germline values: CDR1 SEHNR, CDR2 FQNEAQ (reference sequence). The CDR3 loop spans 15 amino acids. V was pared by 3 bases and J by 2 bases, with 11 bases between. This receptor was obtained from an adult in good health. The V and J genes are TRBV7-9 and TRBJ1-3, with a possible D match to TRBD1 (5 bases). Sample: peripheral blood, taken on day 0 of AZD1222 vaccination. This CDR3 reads CASSFAGGTGNTIYF. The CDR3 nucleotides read TGTGCCAGCAGCTTCGCGGGGGGGACTGGAAACACCATATATTTT. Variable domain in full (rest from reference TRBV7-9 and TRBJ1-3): DTGVSQNPRHKITKRGQNVTFRCDPISEHNRLYWYRQTLGQGPEFLTYFQNEAQLEKSRLLSDRFSAERPKGSFSTLEIQRTEQGDSAMYLCASSFAGGTGNTIYFGEGSWLTVV.